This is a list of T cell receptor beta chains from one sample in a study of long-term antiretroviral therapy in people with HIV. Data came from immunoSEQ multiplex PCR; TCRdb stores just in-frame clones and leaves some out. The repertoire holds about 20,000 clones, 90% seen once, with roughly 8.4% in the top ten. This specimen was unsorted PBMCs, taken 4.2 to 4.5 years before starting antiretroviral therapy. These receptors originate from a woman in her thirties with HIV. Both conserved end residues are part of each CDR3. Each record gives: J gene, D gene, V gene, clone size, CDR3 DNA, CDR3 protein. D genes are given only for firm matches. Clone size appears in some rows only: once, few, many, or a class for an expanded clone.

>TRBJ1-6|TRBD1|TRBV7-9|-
TGTGCCAGCAGCTTACAGGGGGTTAATTCACCCCTCCACTTT
CASSLQGVNSPLHF
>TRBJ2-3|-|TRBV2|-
TGTGCCAGCACCGGGACATCCGGCACAGATACGCAGTATTTT
CASTGTSGTDTQYF
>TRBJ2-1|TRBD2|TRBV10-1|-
TGCGCCAGCAGTGAGGTTAGACTAGCGGGGGGCCGATACTCCTACAATGAGCAGTTCTTC
CASSEVRLAGGRYSYNEQFF
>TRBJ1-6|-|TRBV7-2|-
TGTGCCAGCAGTGACGCGAGCTCCTATAATTCACCCCTCCACTTT
CASSDASSYNSPLHF
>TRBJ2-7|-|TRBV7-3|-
TGTGCCAGCAATTGGGGTAGCACAGCGGCCTCACCGTGGGAGCAGTACTTC
CASNWGSTAASPWEQYF
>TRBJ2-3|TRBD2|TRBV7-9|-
TGTGCCAGCAGCCCACGGGCTAGCGGGGGGGCGTCGGATACGCAGTATTTT
CASSPRASGGASDTQYF
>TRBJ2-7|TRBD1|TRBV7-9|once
TGTGCCAGCAGCCCTCGGACAGGGGGAATCTCCTACGAGCAGTACTTC
CASSPRTGGISYEQYF
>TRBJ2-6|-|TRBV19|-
TGTGCCAGTACCGACCAGTCTGGGGCCAACGTCCTGACTTTC
CASTDQSGANVLTF
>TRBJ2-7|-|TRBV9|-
TGTGCCAGCAGCCCAATGTCGGCAGGTTACGAGCAGTACTTC
CASSPMSAGYEQYF
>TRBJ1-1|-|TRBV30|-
TGTGCCTGGAGTGTACCGGGACCCAGGACGACTGAAGCTTTCTTT
CAWSVPGPRTTEAFF
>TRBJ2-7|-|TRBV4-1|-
TGCGCCAGCAGCCAAGAGGTTACTAGTCTAACCTACGAGCAGTACTTC
CASSQEVTSLTYEQYF
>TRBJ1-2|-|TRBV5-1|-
TGCGCCAGCAGCTTGGTTGGGGCGTATGGCTACACCTTC
CASSLVGAYGYTF
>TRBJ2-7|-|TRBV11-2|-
TGTGCCAGCAGGGACTTAGGCTCCTACGAGCAGTACTTC
CASRDLGSYEQYF
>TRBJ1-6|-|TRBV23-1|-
TGCGCCAGCAGTCAATCAACCCACTCGAAACGGAGCTCCTATAATTCACCCCTCCACTTT
CASSQSTHSKRSSYNSPLHF
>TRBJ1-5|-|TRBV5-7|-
TGTGCCAGCAGCCGAGGGAAAAGGGAAAGATATCAGCCCCAGCATTTT
CASSRGKRERYQPQHF
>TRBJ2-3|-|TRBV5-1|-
TGCGCCAGCAGCTCCGGGTCCTTCACAGATACGCAGTATTTT
CASSSGSFTDTQYF
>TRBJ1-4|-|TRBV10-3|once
TGTGCCATCAGCGAGGGCTCGGATGAAAAACTGTTTTTT
CAISEGSDEKLFF
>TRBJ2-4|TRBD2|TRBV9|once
TGTGCCAGCAGCAGCGGGGCAGGTGAAGGCAACATTCAGTACTTC
CASSSGAGEGNIQYF
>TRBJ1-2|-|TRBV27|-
TGTGCCAGCAGTTTTTTGGGACGGGGGCCTAACTATGGCTACACCTTC
CASSFLGRGPNYGYTF
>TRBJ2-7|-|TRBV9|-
TGTGCCAGCAGCGTAGGGGGCCGAGGCTACGAGCAGTACTTC
CASSVGGRGYEQYF
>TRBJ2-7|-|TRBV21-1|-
TGTGCCAGCCAAAGCGGGGGGCGGGTTCCCGAGCAGTACTTC
CASQSGGRVPEQYF
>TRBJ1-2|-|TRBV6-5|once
TGTGCCAGCAGAACAGGGTTCTATGGCTACACCTTC
CASRTGFYGYTF
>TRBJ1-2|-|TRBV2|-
TGTGCCAGCCGACAGGAGTTTTATGGCTACACCTTC
CASRQEFYGYTF
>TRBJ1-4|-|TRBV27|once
TGTGCCAGCAGCCCACCGGAGGGAAAACTGTTTTTT
CASSPPEGKLFF
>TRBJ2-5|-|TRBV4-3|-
TGCGCCAGCAGCCAAGACGGGGGAGAGACCCAGTACTTC
CASSQDGGETQYF
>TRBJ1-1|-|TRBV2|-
TGTGCCAGCAGTGCAGAAGCGGGAGGGGGTAGGACTGAAGCTTTCTTT
CASSAEAGGGRTEAFF
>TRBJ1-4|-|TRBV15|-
TGTGCCACCAGCAGAGCCATTTCAGGGAGTGCAACTAATGAAAAACTGTTTTTT
CATSRAISGSATNEKLFF